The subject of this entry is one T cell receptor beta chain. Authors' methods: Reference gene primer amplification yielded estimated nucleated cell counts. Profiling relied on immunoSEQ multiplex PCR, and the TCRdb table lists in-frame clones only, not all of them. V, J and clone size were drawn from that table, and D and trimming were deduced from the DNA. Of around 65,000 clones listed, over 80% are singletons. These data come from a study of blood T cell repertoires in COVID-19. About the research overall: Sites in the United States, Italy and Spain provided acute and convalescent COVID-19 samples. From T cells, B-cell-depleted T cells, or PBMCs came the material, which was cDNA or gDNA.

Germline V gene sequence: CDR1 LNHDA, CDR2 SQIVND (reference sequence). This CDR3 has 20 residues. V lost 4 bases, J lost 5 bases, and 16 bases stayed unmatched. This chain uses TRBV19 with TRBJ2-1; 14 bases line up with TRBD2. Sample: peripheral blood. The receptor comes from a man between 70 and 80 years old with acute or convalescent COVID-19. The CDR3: CASSTKGLAGAPPDHNEQFF. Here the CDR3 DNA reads TGTGCCAGTAGTACAAAGGGACTAGCGGGGGCTCCTCCTGACCACAATGAGCAGTTCTTC.